One T cell receptor (beta chain) is described in this entry. This sample stems from a study of blood T cell repertoires in COVID-19. At the level of the study: There were acute and convalescent COVID-19 samples, and they came from the United States, Italy and Spain. T cells, B-cell-depleted T cells, or PBMCs provided the cDNA or gDNA that served as material.

Unmatched junction bases numbered 7, after V lost 1 base and J lost 15 bases. The germline CDR1 and CDR2 sequences are LGHDT and YNNKEL (reference sequence). This CDR3 is 14 amino acids long. Original methodology: Researchers report that nucleated cell counts were estimated from reference gene primer amplification. The method was immunoSEQ multiplex PCR; TCRdb's version includes in-frame clones alone and lacks a portion of them. The V and J calls and the clone size are those of that table, but D and trimming were determined from the DNA. The sample has roughly 75,000 clones; roughly 85% are singletons.

What was sequenced was peripheral blood. This sequence joins TRBV3-1 (or the pseudogene TRBV3-2) and TRBJ2-1; 12 positions match TRBD2. This TCR derives from a man aged 50-60 years with COVID-19, enrolled during active disease. This chain's CDR3 is CASSQASGRGGVFF. CDR3 nucleotides: TGTGCCAGCAGCCAAGCTAGCGGGAGGGGGGGTGTGTTCTTC.